Below, one T cell receptor (beta chain) is given with its context. No antigen is known for it. Using immunoSEQ multiplex PCR, the repertoire was profiled, and TCRdb retains in-frame clones only, with some absent. Here the sample spans about 32,000 clones, 82% being singletons. With 8 bases removed from V and 4 bases from J, the gap between germline ends came to 17 bases. CDR3 length: 13 residues. Germline V gives CDR1 SQVTM, CDR2 ANQGSEA. This sample stems from a study of PD-1 blockade in classical Hodgkin lymphoma. Every single patient, without exception, relapsed after autologous stem cell transplantation, and brentuximab vedotin exposure varied. Study observations and caveats: Newly diagnosed patients reportedly had lower baseline TCR diversity than healthy donors.

This clonotype originated in a human donor with classical Hodgkin lymphoma. The starting material was peripheral blood mononuclear cells (PBMCs), obtained at baseline. The gene calls are TRBV29-1 and TRBJ1-2; tentative D call: TRBD1 (6 bases). The CDR3: CSSLQGLGYGYTF. The CDR3 DNA reads TGCAGCTCACTACAGGGTCTGGGCTATGGCTACACCTTC.